This entry lists 23 T cell receptor beta chains sequenced from one sample in a study of CD8+CD57+ T cells in acquired aplastic anemia. Genomic DNA templated the TCR beta VDJ and CDR3 profiling. From the reads, TCRdb called clonotypes with MiXCR, one entry per CDR3 protein. The repertoire holds 150,000 or so distinct CDR3 sequences, with approximately 52% as singletons. Individuals selected for sequencing had exhibited CD8+CD57+ cell expansion on flow cytometry. The specimen sequenced was sorted CD4+, CD8+, or CD8+CD57+ T cells (not recorded which) from PBMCs. The receptor source for this set is a human donor with aplastic anemia.

The chain carries TRBV19 and TRBJ1-4; 8 nucleotides line up with TRBD1. Trimming removed 7 bases from V and 4 bases from J; junction bases left unmatched: 8. This CDR3 is 15 amino acids long. CDR1 and CDR2 (germline): LNHDA, SQIVND (reference sequence). This chain's CDR3 is CASISRDRSNEKLFF. The CDR3 region has the DNA TGTGCCAGTATCAGCCGGGACAGGAGTAATGAAAAACTGTTTTTT.

The J gene is TRBJ2-5, the V gene TRBV13; tentative D call: TRBD1 (6 bases). Trimming stripped 6 bases from V and 7 bases from J, with 15 bases between. CDR3 length: 13 amino acids. Germline V CDR1 and CDR2: PRHDT, FYEKMQ (reference sequence). The CDR3 here is CASRDSQQRTQYF. As DNA, the CDR3 is TGTGCCAGCAGGGACAGCCAACAGAGGACCCAGTACTTC.

The V call is TRBV7-9, the J call TRBJ2-2, with 9 bases aligning to TRBD1. This CDR3 is 14 amino acids long. V dropped 6 bases and J dropped 4; count of bases not matched to a gene: 3. Looked up from germline, CDR1 is SEHNR and CDR2 is FQNEAQ (reference sequence). The CDR3 nucleotides are TGTGCCAGCAGTACAGGGGGCGGCACCGGGGAGCTGTTTTTT. Translating gives CASSTGGGTGELFF.

This clonotype has ten or more counts. The CDR3 sequence: CSASGKDRPEDEQYF. The CDR3 DNA follows: TGCAGTGCTAGTGGGAAAGACAGGCCGGAAGACGAGCAGTACTTC. The chain couples TRBV20-1 to TRBJ2-7; D is possibly TRBD1 (6 bases). This CDR3 has 15 amino acids. V lost 3 bases, J lost 5 bases, and 20 bases lay in between. Germline V lookup: CDR1 DFQATT, CDR2 SNEGSKA (reference sequence).

V gene TRBV2 combines with J gene TRBJ2-7; D possibly corresponds to TRBD2 (6 bases). V lost 7 bases, J lost 1 base, and 14 bases lay in between. Per germline, CDR1 SNHLY and CDR2 FYNNEI. There are 14 residues in the CDR3. The CDR3 sequence: CASIPPGTSYEQYF. CDR3 nucleotide sequence: TGTGCCAGCATTCCCCCCGGGACTTCCTACGAGCAGTACTTC.

A few counts support this clonotype. This chain links TRBV27 with TRBJ2-6; the D call may be TRBD1 or TRBD2 (6 bases each). Germline CDR1 MNHEY, CDR2 SMNVEV (reference sequence). The CDR3 consists of 17 residues. V shed 6 bases and J shed 2 bases, with 17 bases lying between them. Written as DNA, the CDR3 is TGTGCCAGCAGCCCCCTGGGTCGGGGGCCTGGGGCCAACGTCCTGACTTTC. It is translated as CASSPLGRGPGANVLTF.

The chain employs TRBV19 and TRBJ1-2; D might be TRBD1 (5 bases). The CDR3 is made up of 11 amino acids. Germline V gene data show CDR1 as LNHDA and CDR2 as SQIVND (reference sequence). V was trimmed by 6 bases and J by 5 bases, leaving 7 bases between them. The CDR3 is CASSPGYGYTF. The CDR3 DNA reads TGTGCCAGTAGCCCAGGGTATGGCTACACCTTC. The complete variable domain, with remaining parts taken from reference TRBV19 and TRBJ1-2, reads DGGITQSPKYLFRKEGQNVTLSCEQNLNHDAMYWYRQDPGQGLRLIYYSQIVNDFQKGDIAEGYSVSREKKESFPLTVTSAQKNPTAFYLCASSPGYGYTFGSGTRLTVV.

This clonotype occurred once. V is TRBV14 and J is TRBJ2-5, with unresolved D. Deletions cut 4 bases from V and 7 bases from J, with 13 bases between. Germline V CDR1 and CDR2: SGHDN, FVKESK. This CDR3 is built from 13 residues. The CDR3 region has the DNA TGTGCCAGCAGCCTGATAGGTCCGGGGACCCAGTACTTC. Its translation is CASSLIGPGTQYF.

The V and J genes are TRBV5-1 and TRBJ1-6; no definite D call. Looked up from germline, CDR1 is SGHRS and CDR2 is YFSETQ. The CDR3 extends over 17 amino acids. The ends were cut back, 0 bases at V and 0 bases at J, with 10 bases in the middle. This CDR3 is CASSLGVTFSYNSPLHF. CDR3 sequence (DNA): TGCGCCAGCAGCTTGGGAGTGACTTTCTCCTATAATTCACCCCTCCACTTT.

This clonotype came up many times. This chain links TRBV11-1 with TRBJ2-7, with 8 bases lining up with TRBD2. Unmatched junction bases numbered 6, after V lost 5 bases and J lost 6 bases. This CDR3 comprises 13 residues. Germline CDR1 SGHAT, CDR2 FQDESV (reference sequence). In DNA, the CDR3 is TGTGCCAGCAGCCCCGCGGGAGGTGGCGAGCAGTACTTC. It translates to CASSPAGGGEQYF.

This clonotype was observed many times. The chain recombines TRBV12-3 or TRBV12-4 with TRBJ1-1, with D perhaps TRBD1 (5 bases). V lost 4 bases and J lost 4, with 10 bases in between. The CDR3 extends over 13 amino acids. The CDR3 coding sequence is TGTGCCAGCAGTTCTTCAAGGGGCACTGAAGCTTTCTTT. It codes for CASSSSRGTEAFF.

As concerns this clonotype: This may be a read error: a much more frequent sequence differs by one nucleotide. This chain links TRBV5-1 with TRBJ1-3; TRBD1 might be the D (6 bases). Deletions cut 0 bases from V and 6 bases from J, with 13 bases between. Germline V gene sequence: CDR1 SGHRS, CDR2 YFSETQ. There are 15 residues in the CDR3. The CDR3 DNA reads TGCGCCAGCAGCTTGGACAGGGCGGGTGAAAACACCATATATTTT. It yields the protein CASSLDRAGENTIYF.

The chain combines TRBV19 with TRBJ2-5, with D uncertain. V lost 10 bases to trimming and J lost 9 bases, with 18 bases between them. CDR1 and CDR2 from the germline V gene are LNHDA and SQIVND (reference sequence). The CDR3 is made up of 12 amino acids. The CDR3 DNA reads as TGTGCCACCGCTGTTAGCAATCAGCCCCAGTACTTC. It specifies CATAVSNQPQYF. Complete variable domain (other parts from reference TRBV19 and TRBJ2-5): DGGITQSPKYLFRKEGQNVTLSCEQNLNHDAMYWYRQDPGQGLRLIYYSQIVNDFQKGDIAEGYSVSREKKESFPLTVTSAQKNPTAFYLCATAVSNQPQYFGPGTRLLVL.

This clonotype has at least ten counts. The CDR3, as DNA: TGCAGCGTCAATGGACTAGCGGACAACCAAGAGACCCAGTACTTC. Protein sequence: CSVNGLADNQETQYF. The chain carries TRBV29-1 and TRBJ2-5; 10 nucleotides line up with TRBD2. V lost 6 bases to trimming and J lost 0 bases; unmatched junction nucleotides: 7. This CDR3 has 15 amino acids. The germline gives CDR1 SQVTM, CDR2 ANQGSEA.

Ten or more counts support this clonotype. CDR3 amino acids: CASSSDLGGNTIYF. The CDR3, as DNA: TGTGCCAGCAGTTCGGACCTAGGTGGAAACACCATATATTTT. The rearrangement uses TRBV12-3 or TRBV12-4 and TRBJ1-3; D remains unclear. This CDR3 is 14 amino acids long. Trimming pared 4 bases from V and 3 bases from J, leaving 10 bases between.

At least ten counts were recorded for this clonotype. V usage is TRBV10-3 and J usage is TRBJ2-7; TRBD2 matches at 7 bases. Germline CDR1 reads ENHRY; CDR2 reads SYGVKD. With 3 bases clipped from V and 5 bases from J, the junction kept 7 bases outside the gene matches. This CDR3 has 14 residues. The CDR3, as DNA: TGTGCCATCAGTGACTACGGACTAGTCCACGAGCAGTACTTC. It encodes CAISDYGLVHEQYF.

Many counts were recorded for this clonotype. J is TRBJ2-5 and V is TRBV9; D might be TRBD2 (5 bases). The CDR3 is 15 residues long. V gave up 0 bases and J gave up 1 base, with 10 bases separating them. The germline V gene encodes CDR1 SGDLS and CDR2 YYNGEE. CDR3 sequence reads: CASSVGNSGQETQYF. The CDR3 nucleotides are TGTGCCAGCAGCGTAGGTAACAGCGGCCAAGAGACCCAGTACTTC. Complete variable domain (other parts from reference TRBV9 and TRBJ2-5): DSGVTQTPKHLITATGQRVTLRCSPRSGDLSVYWYQQSLDQGLQFLIQYYNGEERAKGNILERFSAQQFPDLHSELNLSSLELGDSALYFCASSVGNSGQETQYFGPGTRLLVL.

V is TRBV12-3 or TRBV12-4 and J is TRBJ2-5; no clear D. V was clipped by 6 bases and J by 3 bases, with 8 bases between them. The CDR3 consists of 12 residues. The CDR3 DNA reads as TGTGCCAGCAGCGGGCTAGAAGAGACCCAGTACTTC. Its protein is CASSGLEETQYF.

The chain recombines TRBV24-1 with TRBJ1-1, with TRBD1 matching 7 bases. The germline V gene has CDR1 KGHDR and CDR2 SFDVKD. Germline trimming cut 4 bases from V and 9 bases from J; bases unmatched to any gene: 7. CDR3 length: 13 residues. The CDR3 bases are TGTGCCACCAGTGAGGAGATAGGGGGCAAAGCTTTCTTT. Its translation is CATSEEIGGKAFF.

The rearrangement uses TRBV7-8 and TRBJ1-2; D may be TRBD1 (6 bases). The germline CDR1 and CDR2 sequences are SGHVS and FQNEAQ. CDR3 size: 13 residues. V lost 5 bases, J lost 4 bases, and 11 bases lay in between. Written as DNA, the CDR3 is TGTGCCAGCAGCCAAGACAGGAGCTATGGCTACACCTTC. Its translation is CASSQDRSYGYTF.

This clonotype has just one count. The chain joins TRBV19 to TRBJ1-2, with unresolved D. The CDR3 is 13 residues long. Trimming shortened V by 1 base and J by 2 bases, and 5 bases separated the two germline ends. Germline V CDR1 and CDR2: LNHDA, SQIVND (reference sequence). This chain's CDR3 is CASSIGRNYGYTF. The CDR3 DNA follows: TGTGCCAGTAGTATAGGTCGGAACTATGGCTACACCTTC.

The chain recombines TRBV7-2 with TRBJ1-5; D is ambiguous. Germline CDR1 SGHTA, CDR2 FQGNSA. V gave up 5 bases and J gave up 3 bases, with 11 bases separating them. This CDR3 has 14 amino acids. The CDR3 reads CASSESSLNQPQHF. The CDR3 DNA sequence: TGTGCCAGCAGCGAGAGCAGCCTCAATCAGCCCCAGCATTTT. Using reference TRBV7-2 and TRBJ1-5 for the parts outside the CDR3, the full variable domain is GAGVSQSPSNKVTEKGKDVELRCDPISGHTALYWYRQSLGQGLEFLIYFQGNSAPDKSGLPSDRFSAERTGGSVSTLTIQRTQQEDSAVYLCASSESSLNQPQHFGDGTRLSIL.

J is TRBJ2-5 and V is TRBV24-1; D gene uncertain. Trimming took off 4 bases at V and 8 bases at J, with 10 bases between the two ends. The CDR3 sequence is 12 residues long. The V gene's germline CDR1 is KGHDR and CDR2 SFDVKD. CDR3 nucleotides: TGTGCCACCAGTGAATCGGGCAGTACCCAGTACTTC. Translating it yields CATSESGSTQYF.